This record looks at one T cell receptor (beta chain) sequence and its context. The antigen is unknown. The data stem from a study of T cell responses to AZD1222 COVID-19 vaccine. Findings and limits, study-wide: Two AZD1222 doses significantly raised spike-specific TCR breadth and depth over controls. Repertoire sampling occurred only after the peak T cell response. Just a handful of AZD1222 recipients were seropositive at baseline. A reported finding is that nearly half of spike-specific TCRs target unmutated variant regions.

Some clones are missing from TCRdb's copy, which holds only in-frame ones; the method was immunoSEQ multiplex PCR. Here the sample spans 140,000 to 150,000 clones, around 83% being singletons. The germline gives CDR1 KGHSH, CDR2 LQKENI. Trimming cost V 6 bases and J 2 bases; bases outside gene matches: 19. This CDR3 has 19 amino acids. The gene calls are TRBV18 and TRBJ2-3; the match to TRBD2 covers 8 bases. Here the sequenced sample was peripheral blood, taken on day 0 of MenACWY control vaccination. This receptor was taken from an adult in good health. In DNA, the CDR3 is TGTGCCAGCTCCCCCCTCGCTCGCGGGGGGCCAAAATTCACAGATACGCAGTATTTT. This encodes CASSPLARGGPKFTDTQYF. The full variable domain, rest sourced from reference TRBV18 and TRBJ2-3, is NAGVMQNPRHLVRRRGQEARLRCSPMKGHSHVYWYRQLPEEGLKFMVYLQKENIIDESGMPKERFSAEFPKEGPSILRIQQVVRGDSAAYFCASSPLARGGPKFTDTQYFGPGTRLTVL.